The 24 T cell receptor beta chains below all came from one sample that was sequenced in a study of T-cell reconstitution after alpha-beta-depleted transplantation in children (dated by TCRdb to about 2016). Library preparation employed PCR. These reads were obtained on an Illumina HiSeq 2500. TCR libraries were prepared with molecular barcoding, using unique molecular identifiers to normalize TCRbeta repertoire quantification. The public sequencing data were trimmed at Q25 with fastp and processed into clonotypes with MiXCR by TCRdb, which kept only in-frame beta chains. One record per CDR3 amino acid sequence lists the most common genes and DNA. For this sample the table gives around 680,000 distinct CDR3 sequences, of which roughly 15% were detected only once. The ten largest clones add up to 1.1% of the sample. Sequencing used PBMCs from the stem cell graft donor, obtained from the stem cell graft. Receptors originate from a human donor who donated a stem cell graft to a child with acute myeloid leukemia.

CDR3 bases: TGTGCCAGCACTCTCCGGGACTTCGATGAGCAGTTCTTC. Protein sequence: CASTLRDFDEQFF. This sequence joins TRBV2 and TRBJ2-1, with D maybe TRBD2 (6 bases). Germline V CDR1 and CDR2: SNHLY, FYNNEI. CDR3 length: 13 residues. Trimming removed 7 bases at V and 8 bases at J, with 15 bases between.

This clonotype has at least ten counts. V gene TRBV7-2 combines with J gene TRBJ2-2; unclear D gene. V was pared by 4 bases and J by 7 bases, with 10 bases between. The CDR3 is 13 residues long. The V gene's germline CDR1 is SGHTA and CDR2 FQGNSA. The CDR3 bases are TGTGCCAGCAGCTACAAGGTGGTCGGGGAGCTGTTTTTT. This encodes CASSYKVVGELFF. The variable domain in full, with the rest retrieved from reference TRBV7-2 and TRBJ2-2, is GAGVSQSPSNKVTEKGKDVELRCDPISGHTALYWYRQSLGQGLEFLIYFQGNSAPDKSGLPSDRFSAERTGGSVSTLTIQRTQQEDSAVYLCASSYKVVGELFFGEGSRLTVL.

This clonotype was counted at least ten times. V usage is TRBV29-1 and J usage is TRBJ2-5; D tentatively reads TRBD1 or TRBD2 (5 bases each). Per germline, CDR1 SQVTM and CDR2 ANQGSEA. The CDR3 is 9 amino acids. The CDR3 sequence: CTRGDTQYF. CDR3 bases: TGCACCCGAGGGGACACCCAGTACTTC.

This clonotype has ten or more counts. The chain couples TRBV29-1 to TRBJ2-1, with 11 nucleotides matching TRBD1. The junction had 2 bases not matched to a gene; V was cut back by 0 bases and J by 4 bases. The CDR3 loop spans 15 amino acids. CDR1 and CDR2 from the germline V gene are SQVTM and ANQGSEA. CDR3 residues: CSVEEDRGLYNEQFF. CDR3 DNA: TGCAGCGTTGAAGAGGACAGGGGGCTGTACAATGAGCAGTTCTTC.

V usage is TRBV12-3 or TRBV12-4 and J usage is TRBJ2-6; possibly TRBD2 for D (5 bases). This CDR3 comprises 19 residues. The V and J ends lost 1 base and 2 bases respectively, with 18 bases between them. The CDR3 region has the DNA TGTGCCAGCAGTTTAGATACCCGGGAAAGATTAGCTGGGGCCAACGTCCTGACTTTC. It translates to CASSLDTRERLAGANVLTF.

This clonotype has a count of ten or more. The V gene is TRBV6-5, the J gene TRBJ1-1, with 9 nucleotides matching TRBD1. Trimming removed 5 bases from V and 11 bases from J; junction bases left unmatched: 3. The length of the CDR3 is 11 residues. CDR1 is MNHEY, CDR2 SVGAGI, per germline. The CDR3 nucleotides read TGTGCCAGCAGTGGCGACAGGGGGGCTTTCTTT. Translated, it gives CASSGDRGAFF.

The chain uses TRBV29-1 and TRBJ2-3; D is unclear. Germline V gene sequence: CDR1 SQVTM, CDR2 ANQGSEA. CDR3 length equals 12 residues. The V gene lost 3 bases and the J gene lost 5 bases, with 9 bases spanning the gap. As DNA, the CDR3 is TGCAGCGTTGAGAGTCTGGGAGATACGCAGTATTTT. This sequence encodes CSVESLGDTQYF.

This clonotype appeared a few times. The J gene is TRBJ2-7, the V gene TRBV6-6; 9 bases align to TRBD1. The CDR3 contains 13 residues. V dropped 5 bases and J dropped 3; count of bases not matched to a gene: 2. The germline V gene encodes CDR1 MNHNY and CDR2 SVGAGI (reference sequence). CDR3 amino acids: CASSRDRDYEQYV. The CDR3 bases are TGTGCCAGCAGTCGGGACAGGGACTACGAGCAGTACGTC.

The chain carries TRBV28 and TRBJ2-2, with 8 bases matching TRBD1. The germline V gene has CDR1 MDHEN and CDR2 SYDVKM. V was pared by 1 base and J by 7 bases, with 5 bases of the junction left unmatched. This CDR3 spans 15 amino acids. The CDR3 is CASSLSTGAGGELFF. The CDR3 coding sequence is TGTGCCAGCAGTTTATCGACAGGGGCAGGCGGGGAGCTGTTTTTT.

At least ten counts were recorded for this clonotype. The chain couples TRBV20-1 to TRBJ2-7, with 10 bases fitting TRBD1. CDR1 DFQATT and CDR2 SNEGSKA come from the germline V gene (reference sequence). V trimming: 6 bases; J trimming: 1 base; junction bases outside the gene matches: 6. The CDR3 runs to 14 residues. For the CDR3, the DNA is TGCAGTGCGGGGGACAGGGGAACATCCTACGAGCAGTACTTC. Its translation: CSAGDRGTSYEQYF.

This clonotype was observed a few times. V is TRBV7-9 and J is TRBJ2-3; possible D gene TRBD1, 6 bases. This CDR3 has 13 residues. CDR1 and CDR2 from the germline V gene are SEHNR and FQNEAQ (reference sequence). Trimming shortened V by 7 bases and J by 2 bases, and 10 bases separated the two germline ends. CDR3 in amino acids: CASTQGTTDTQYF. The CDR3 coding sequence is TGTGCCAGCACCCAGGGGACCACAGATACGCAGTATTTT.

J is TRBJ1-4 and V is TRBV7-9; 8 positions agree with TRBD1. This CDR3 is built from 14 residues. Losses at the gene ends were 6 bases for V and 8 bases for J; bases not matched to a gene: 8. Germline V gene sequence: CDR1 SEHNR, CDR2 FQNEAQ (reference sequence). CDR3: CASRQGASAEKLFF. Written as DNA, the CDR3 is TGTGCCAGCAGGCAGGGGGCCTCAGCGGAAAAACTGTTTTTT.

With respect to this clonotype: This may stem from a read error, because a much larger clone lies one nucleotide away. This chain connects TRBV6-2 or TRBV6-3 to TRBJ2-3; D call uncertain. Germline CDR1 is MNHEY and CDR2 is SVGEGT. The CDR3 length is 13 residues. Trimming stripped 2 bases from V and 4 bases from J, with 7 bases between. CDR3 coding DNA: TGTGCCAGCAGTTACACGGCGGCAGATACGCAGTATTTT. Its translation: CASSYTAADTQYF.

The chain recombines TRBV7-2 with TRBJ2-4; D is tentatively TRBD1 or TRBD2 (6 bases each). With 2 bases removed from V and 7 bases from J, the gap between germline ends came to 12 bases. CDR3 length: 14 amino acids. From germline, CDR1 is SGHTA and CDR2 FQGNSA. CDR3 sequence: CASSLMGAGNIQYF. The CDR3 DNA reads as TGTGCCAGCAGCTTAATGGGGGCGGGGAACATTCAGTACTTC.

The J gene is TRBJ2-7, the V gene TRBV14; 7 positions agree with TRBD1. In germline, CDR1 is SGHDN, CDR2 FVKESK. Germline trimming cut 1 base from V and 4 bases from J; bases unmatched to any gene: 7. CDR3 length equals 15 residues. CDR3 DNA: TGTGCCAGCAGCCAAGTTGGGACAGCCCCTTACGAGCAGTACTTC. Its protein product is CASSQVGTAPYEQYF.

This clonotype was seen only a few times. The rearrangement links TRBV4-2 to TRBJ2-1, with TRBD2 as a possible D gene (6 bases). Germline V lookup: CDR1 LGHNA, CDR2 YNFKEQ. V was cut by 0 bases and J by 12 bases, with 18 bases left in between. This CDR3 comprises 15 residues. The CDR3 coding sequence is TGTGCCAGCAGCCAAGAGGTTAGCGGCAAAAGGGGGCAGTTCTTC. Its translation: CASSQEVSGKRGQFF.

The CDR3 sequence: CASSYRNERTDTGELFF. The CDR3 DNA reads as TGCGCCAGCAGCTATCGGAACGAGAGGACTGACACCGGGGAGCTGTTTTTT. The chain carries TRBV5-1 and TRBJ2-2, with a tentative D call TRBD2 (5 bases). CDR1 SGHRS and CDR2 YFSETQ come from the germline V gene. V dropped 3 bases and J dropped 3 bases, with 18 bases sitting between them. The CDR3 contains 17 residues.

This clonotype was counted many times. The chain joins TRBV20-1 to TRBJ1-1; no clear D. The germline gives CDR1 DFQATT, CDR2 SNEGSKA (reference sequence). The CDR3 sequence is 14 residues long. V gave up 1 base and J gave up 1 base, with 10 bases separating them. CDR3 amino acids: CSARGGGGNTEAFF. In DNA, the CDR3 is TGCAGTGCTAGAGGGGGTGGCGGGAACACTGAAGCTTTCTTT.

This clonotype was seen a few times. The chain links TRBV12-3 or TRBV12-4 to TRBJ1-4; 8 nucleotides match TRBD1. This CDR3 is built from 15 residues. The V and J ends lost 6 bases and 6 bases, in that order; junction bases with no gene match: 9. Here the CDR3 reads CASRPTQGAYEKLFF. The CDR3 bases are TGTGCCAGCAGACCGACCCAGGGGGCTTATGAAAAACTGTTTTTT.

This clonotype was seen only a few times. This chain connects TRBV5-1 to TRBJ1-1, with D possibly being TRBD1 (6 bases). V lost 1 base to trimming and J lost 4 bases, with 20 bases between them. The CDR3 length is 17 residues. Germline V gene data show CDR1 as SGHRS and CDR2 as YFSETQ. In DNA form, the CDR3 reads TGCGCCAGCAGCTTGCAATTGGACAGTTGGGGAAGCACTGAAGCTTTCTTT. This codes for CASSLQLDSWGSTEAFF.

Ten or more counts support this clonotype. The rearrangement joins TRBV6-1 to TRBJ1-6; tentatively, D is TRBD1 (5 bases). V was cut by 7 bases and J by 0 bases, with 13 bases left in between. Germline lookup yields CDR1 MNHNS and CDR2 SASEGT. The CDR3 spans 16 residues. CDR3 bases: TGTGCCAGCACCTATTCAGGGAGCTCCTATAATTCACCCCTCCACTTT. Its protein product is CASTYSGSSYNSPLHF.

This clonotype was detected many times. The chain uses TRBV29-1 and TRBJ2-3; 9 nucleotides line up with TRBD1. The germline CDR1 and CDR2 sequences are SQVTM and ANQGSEA. The trim removed 8 bases at V and 1 base at J, leaving 4 bases unmatched. The length of the CDR3 is 13 residues. In nucleotides, the CDR3 is TGCAGCACCTGGACAGGGGGCACAGATACGCAGTATTTT. This gives the protein CSTWTGGTDTQYF.

The chain joins TRBV10-2 to TRBJ2-7, with a weak D call TRBD1 (6 bases). The germline CDR1 and CDR2 sequences are WSHSY and SAAADI. V shed 4 bases and J shed 3 bases, with 13 bases lying between them. The CDR3 contains 14 residues. The DNA of the CDR3 is TGCGCCAGCAGTGCCGACAGGAGTCTCTACGAGCAGTACTTC. Translating gives CASSADRSLYEQYF.

This clonotype was picked up many times. The chain uses TRBV9 and TRBJ2-7; D gene uncertain. Trimming cost V 1 base and J 2 bases, with 7 bases left between them. This CDR3 comprises 13 residues. In germline, CDR1 is SGDLS, CDR2 YYNGEE. CDR3 nucleotide sequence: TGTGCCAGCAGCGTATGTCAGCCCTACGAGCAGTACTTC. Encoded protein: CASSVCQPYEQYF.